This record covers a single T cell receptor beta chain. The antigen remains unidentified. CDR1 and CDR2 (germline): MNHEY, SMNVEV (reference sequence). This CDR3 spans 17 amino acids. Trimming removed 5 bases at V and 0 bases at J, with 17 bases between. The data were taken from a study of radiotherapy plus CTLA-4 blockade in lung cancer. Turning to the study itself: Of all patients, over 15% responded objectively and about 34% showed disease control.

Sequencing used immunoSEQ multiplex PCR; TCRdb keeps in-frame clones, though not all of them. Seen here are approximately 34,000 clones, less than 75% observed once, and the top ten hold 4%. General study points: Subsequent to radiotherapy plus ipilimumab, tumor-derived TCR clones underwent expansion in blood. Alongside interferon-beta, early blood T cell clone dynamics were reportedly the best predictor of response.

The input for sequencing was peripheral blood, taken from a patient treated with radiotherapy plus ipilimumab. This rearrangement joins TRBV27 to TRBJ1-5; D is undetermined. This sequence was found in a human donor with non-small cell lung cancer who had stable disease on radiotherapy plus ipilimumab. The CDR3, as DNA: TGTGCCAGCAGTCGACAAGCCCCCCTTTATAGCAATCAGCCCCAGCATTTT. Its translation is CASSRQAPLYSNQPQHF.